The 6 T cell receptor beta chains presented below share a single source sample, sequenced in a study of blood T cell repertoires in COVID-19. The repertoire was sequenced with immunoSEQ multiplex PCR; TCRdb's copy has only in-frame clones and lacks some. The sample has about 260,000 clones, approximately 86% seen once. The specimen sequenced was peripheral blood. These receptors were collected from a man between 35 and 55 years old who had recovered from COVID-19.

This chain joins TRBV9 and TRBJ1-2; TRBD1 might be the D (6 bases). CDR3 length equals 14 residues. V gave up 4 bases and J gave up 4 bases, with 14 bases separating them. Germline assignment: CDR1 SGDLS and CDR2 YYNGEE. The CDR3 nucleotides read TGTGCCAGCAGCTCATCGACAGGAGGCTATGGCTACACCTTC. It yields the protein CASSSSTGGYGYTF.

The J gene is TRBJ1-2, the V gene TRBV2, with D possibly being TRBD1 (6 bases). Germline loops: CDR1 SNHLY, CDR2 FYNNEI. V dropped 1 base and J dropped 6 bases, with 15 bases sitting between them. The CDR3 length is 15 residues. Here the CDR3 DNA reads TGTGCCAGCAGTGAAGACCCCAGGGGCCCTCATGGCTACACCTTC. This gives the protein CASSEDPRGPHGYTF.

The chain uses TRBV7-2 and TRBJ1-1; D not certain. Germline V gene sequence: CDR1 SGHTA, CDR2 FQGNSA. The CDR3 sequence is 13 residues long. The ends were cut back, 5 bases at V and 9 bases at J, with 16 bases in the middle. CDR3 amino acids: CASSQADSGKAFF. The CDR3 DNA is TGTGCCAGCAGCCAAGCAGATTCGGGGAAAGCTTTCTTT.

J is TRBJ1-2 and V is TRBV4-3, with D perhaps TRBD1 (6 bases). The CDR3 spans 15 residues. The V and J ends lost 0 bases and 7 bases respectively, with 15 bases between them. CDR1 and CDR2 (germline): LGHNA, YSLEER. CDR3 amino acids: CASSQDTGGAFGYTF. CDR3 nucleotides: TGCGCCAGCAGCCAAGATACGGGGGGCGCGTTTGGCTACACCTTC.

V and J are TRBV9 and TRBJ1-4; 8 nucleotides align to TRBD1. Trimming at V came to 4 bases and at J to 10 bases, leaving 9 bases not matched to a gene. Germline V gene sequence: CDR1 SGDLS, CDR2 YYNGEE. This CDR3 has 14 residues. CDR3 region: CASSLSDRAGKLFF. The CDR3 DNA follows: TGTGCCAGCAGCCTCTCGGACAGGGCAGGAAAACTGTTTTTT.

The chain combines TRBV7-7 with TRBJ1-4, with D possibly TRBD1 on 5 matching bases. This CDR3 is built from 16 residues. V was pared by 5 bases and J by 8 bases, with 21 bases between. Germline V gene sequence: CDR1 SSHAT, CDR2 FNYEAQ (reference sequence). The CDR3 region has the DNA TGTGCCAGCAGCCCCTCCCGGGCAGGGCCCGGGGAAAAACTGTTTTTT. Protein: CASSPSRAGPGEKLFF.